One and the same sample provided the 13 T cell receptor beta chains below, sequenced in a study of blood T cells in healthy people across ages (dated by TCRdb to the mid-2010s). Libraries were prepared through 5' RACE. Sequencing used an Illumina HiSeq 2500. The second PCR ran for about 7 to 11 cycles and used a J-beta primer mix along with a sample-barcoded 5' primer. TCRdb reprocessed the public reads (quality trimming at Q25 with fastp, clone calling with MiXCR) and kept in-frame beta chains. Each CDR3 protein gets just one entry, which takes the most common genes and DNA from the rows behind it. A total of over 950,000 distinct CDR3 sequences appear in this sample, roughly 51% of them only once. Roughly a fifth of the sample lies in the top ten. Input material: blood. These receptors were obtained from a woman aged 55-69 years in good health.

The CDR3 DNA follows: TGTGCCAGCATCCCCCGGGGGCAGGGTGGCTACACCTTC. Translated: CASIPRGQGGYTF. This sequence joins TRBV2 and TRBJ1-2, with D perhaps TRBD1 (6 bases). The CDR3 contains 13 residues. CDR1 and CDR2 from the germline V gene are SNHLY and FYNNEI. The V end lost 7 bases, the J end lost 7 bases, and 16 bases lay between the germline ends.

The CDR3 sequence is CASSPGSSNGYTF. The DNA for the CDR3 is TGTGCCAGCAGCCCAGGTAGCAGTAATGGCTACACCTTC. The chain is built from TRBV7-3 and TRBJ1-2, with unresolved D. Trimming removed 5 bases from V and 6 bases from J, with 13 bases in between. This CDR3 is 13 amino acids long. From germline, CDR1 is SGHTA and CDR2 FQGTGA.

The J gene is TRBJ2-7, the V gene TRBV7-2; D gene uncertain. The CDR3 has 14 residues. Germline values: CDR1 SGHTA, CDR2 FQGNSA. The V gene lost 1 base and the J gene lost 6 bases, with 13 bases spanning the gap. CDR3 DNA sequence: TGTGCCAGCAGCTTAGTACTGTCGGCCGGCGAGCAGTACTTC. Translated, it gives CASSLVLSAGEQYF.

V is TRBV2 and J is TRBJ2-3; a weak D match, TRBD1 (5 bases). V gave up 5 bases and J gave up 0 bases, with 21 bases separating them. CDR3 length: 18 residues. In germline, CDR1 is SNHLY, CDR2 FYNNEI. CDR3 coding DNA: TGTGCCAGCAGTTTGAAGGGGCCAGGACGTGTAAGCACAGATACGCAGTATTTT. Encoded protein: CASSLKGPGRVSTDTQYF.

This chain joins TRBV6-1 and TRBJ2-5, with 8 bases lining up with TRBD1. The trim removed 6 bases at V and 3 bases at J, leaving 18 bases unmatched. CDR1 is MNHNS, CDR2 SASEGT, per germline. There are 18 residues in the CDR3. This chain's CDR3 is CASRDRAAIAAPKETQYF. In DNA, the CDR3 is TGTGCCAGCAGGGACAGGGCGGCGATAGCGGCCCCCAAAGAGACCCAGTACTTC.

This clonotype was counted between two and nine times. The chain recombines TRBV7-9 with TRBJ2-3, with D maybe TRBD2 (6 bases). This CDR3 has 20 amino acids. Trimming left V 0 bases short and J 1 base short, with 23 bases between. Germline V gene sequence: CDR1 SEHNR, CDR2 FQNEAQ (reference sequence). CDR3 sequence: CASSLAGRRRADMGTDTQYF. In nucleotides, the CDR3 is TGTGCCAGCAGCTTAGCTGGACGGCGGAGGGCAGACATGGGCACAGATACGCAGTATTTT.

This clonotype was recorded a few times. V gene TRBV6-1 combines with J gene TRBJ2-7, with D possibly being TRBD1 (6 bases). The J call may not be correct, given that the DNA end is closer to TRBJ2-5. From germline, CDR1 is MNHNS and CDR2 SASEGT. This CDR3 has 13 amino acids. CDR3 region: CASKATGRETQYF. Written as DNA, the CDR3 is TGTGCCAGCAAGGCGACAGGCCGGGAGACCCAGTACTTC.

V and J are TRBV18 and TRBJ2-4; D gene unclear. The end of the DNA aligns better with TRBJ2-7, so the J call may be wrong. The CDR3 extends over 14 amino acids. The germline V gene encodes CDR1 KGHSH and CDR2 LQKENI. This CDR3 is CASSPDGSIDEQYF. DNA of the CDR3: TGTGCCAGCTCACCCGACGGTTCGATCGACGAGCAGTACTTC.

This clonotype has ten or more counts. CDR3 in amino acids: CASSSGSTDTQYF. The CDR3 DNA reads as TGCGCCAGCAGCTCTGGGAGCACAGATACGCAGTATTTT. The chain has TRBV5-1 and TRBJ2-3; no reliable D call. V was clipped by 3 bases and J by 0 bases, with 5 bases between them. The CDR3 spans 13 residues. The V gene's germline CDR1 is SGHRS and CDR2 YFSETQ.

J is TRBJ1-6 and V is TRBV11-2, with D maybe TRBD1 (5 bases). CDR1 is SGHAT, CDR2 FQNNGV, per germline. V dropped 5 bases and J dropped 6 bases, with 11 bases sitting between them. The CDR3 has 14 residues. CDR3: CASSRGGFNSPLHF. The CDR3, as DNA: TGTGCCAGCAGCCGCGGGGGGTTTAATTCACCCCTCCACTTT.

The chain is built from TRBV2 and TRBJ2-3; possible D gene TRBD1, 6 bases. From germline, CDR1 is SNHLY and CDR2 FYNNEI. V lost 2 bases to trimming and J lost 2 bases, with 8 bases between them. The CDR3 is made up of 14 amino acids. The CDR3, as DNA: TGTGCCAGCAGTGAACAGGGGTACACAGATACGCAGTATTTT. Its translation: CASSEQGYTDTQYF.

This chain links TRBV19 with TRBJ2-1; 13 bases agree with TRBD2. V trimming: 0 bases; J trimming: 5 bases; junction bases outside the gene matches: 4. The CDR3 spans 17 residues. Germline V gene data show CDR1 as LNHDA and CDR2 as SQIVND (reference sequence). CDR3 protein: CASSIDRTSGGHNEQFF. CDR3 nucleotide sequence: TGTGCCAGTAGTATAGATAGGACTAGCGGGGGACACAATGAGCAGTTCTTC.

This clonotype appeared a few times. The chain is built from TRBV27 and TRBJ2-4, with a possible D match to TRBD2 (5 bases). V dropped 6 bases and J dropped 13 bases, with 19 bases sitting between them. CDR1 is MNHEY and CDR2 is SMNVEV in the germline V gene (reference sequence). This CDR3 has 13 residues. The chain's CDR3 is CASSLWGDWKQYF. The CDR3 DNA follows: TGTGCCAGCAGCCTGTGGGGAGATTGGAAGCAGTACTTC.